This T cell receptor beta chain is drawn from a study of T-cell memory formation after mild COVID-19. The CDR3 is 14 residues long. CDR1 and CDR2 from the germline V gene are DFQATT and SNEGSKA (reference sequence). V gave up 6 bases and J gave up 4 bases, with 18 bases separating them. Overall study results and limits: Later expanders leaned CD4+, whereas clones that contracted between day 15 and 85 were balanced CD4/CD8. Mostly located in CM and EM were contracting CD4+ clones, with contracting CD8+ clones located in EMRA.

This clonotype was counted a few times. Its antigen is undetermined. TCRdb reprocessed the 5' RACE reads with MiXCR, giving one entry per CDR3 protein. The sample holds 250,000 or so distinct CDR3 sequences, approximately 9% seen once. The sample consisted of PBMCs or a T cell subset sorted from them (not recorded which). This sequence joins TRBV20-1 and TRBJ1-1; D perhaps matches TRBD1 (6 bases). The receptor's source is a man between 18 and 29 years old who had mild COVID-19 (a few samples of this study predate the infection). Cell type and time point are not known. In DNA, the CDR3 is TGCAGTGCCACGACAATATCGGGGGCCACTGAAGCTTTCTTT. Amino acid sequence: CSATTISGATEAFF.